This T cell receptor beta chain was profiled in a study of CD8 T cells in Susac syndrome. Trimming at V came to 5 bases and at J to 2 bases, leaving 6 bases not matched to a gene. CDR3 length equals 16 residues. Looked up from germline, CDR1 is MDHEN and CDR2 is SYDVKM. A quantity of roughly 0.5 to 1 ug RNA underwent reverse transcription using random hexamers. Via MiXCR, TCRdb re-called the immunoSEQ multiplex PCR reads, giving one row per CDR3 protein. The table shows around 69,000 distinct CDR3 sequences, with approximately 93% occurring only once. Sequenced: CD8+ T cells from PBMCs. The TCR was taken from a human donor with Susac syndrome. The chain couples TRBV28 to TRBJ2-3; 11 positions agree with TRBD2. This CDR3 is CASSPGLAGPTDTQYF. Here the CDR3 DNA reads TGTGCCAGCAGTCCAGGACTAGCGGGCCCCACAGATACGCAGTATTTT. The full variable domain, completed using reference TRBV28 and TRBJ2-3, is DVKVTQSSRYLVKRTGEKVFLECVQDMDHENMFWYRQDPGLGLRLIYFSYDVKMKEKGDIPEGYSVSREKKERFSLILESASTNQTSMYLCASSPGLAGPTDTQYFGPGTRLTVL.